The TCR beta chain described here comes from a study of T cells after somatic rescue of genetic block. This CDR3 comprises 16 residues. V was pared by 1 base and J by 0 bases, with 1 base of the junction left unmatched. From germline, CDR1 is LGHNA and CDR2 YSLEER. The data were produced by immunoSEQ multiplex PCR, yet TCRdb's version contains in-frame clones alone and is incomplete. The repertoire holds 110,000 or so clones, with 85% to 95% as singletons. The rearrangement links TRBV4-3 to TRBJ2-7; 12 bases are a match to TRBD2. The specimen sequenced was peripheral blood mononuclear cells (PBMCs). The TCR sequence derives from a woman aged 18-30 years. CDR3 loop: CASSQGTSGTSYEQYF. The DNA for the CDR3 is TGCGCCAGCAGCCAAGGGACTAGCGGGACCTCCTACGAGCAGTACTTC.